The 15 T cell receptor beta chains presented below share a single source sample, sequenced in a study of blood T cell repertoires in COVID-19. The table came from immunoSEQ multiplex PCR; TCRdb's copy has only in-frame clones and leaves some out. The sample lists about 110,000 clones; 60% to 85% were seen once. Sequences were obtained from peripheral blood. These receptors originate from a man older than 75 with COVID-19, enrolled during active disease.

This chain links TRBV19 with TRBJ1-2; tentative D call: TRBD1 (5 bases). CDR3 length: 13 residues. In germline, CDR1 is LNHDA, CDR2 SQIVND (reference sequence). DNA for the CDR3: TGTGTATTCAGACAGTCCTCTAACTATGGCTACACCTTC. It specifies CVFRQSSNYGYTF.

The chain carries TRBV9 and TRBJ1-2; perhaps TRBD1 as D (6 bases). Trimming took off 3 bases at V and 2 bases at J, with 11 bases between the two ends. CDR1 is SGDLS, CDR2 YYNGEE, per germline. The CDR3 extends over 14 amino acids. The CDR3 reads CASSDTTGNYGYTF. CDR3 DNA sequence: TGTGCCAGCAGCGACACAACAGGGAACTATGGCTACACCTTC.

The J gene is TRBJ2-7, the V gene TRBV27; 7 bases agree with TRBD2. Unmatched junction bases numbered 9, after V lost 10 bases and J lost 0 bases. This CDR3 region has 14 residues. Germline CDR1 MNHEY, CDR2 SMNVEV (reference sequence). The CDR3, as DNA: TGTGCCACCCGAGGGCTAGCGGCCTCCTACGAGCAGTACTTC. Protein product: CATRGLAASYEQYF.

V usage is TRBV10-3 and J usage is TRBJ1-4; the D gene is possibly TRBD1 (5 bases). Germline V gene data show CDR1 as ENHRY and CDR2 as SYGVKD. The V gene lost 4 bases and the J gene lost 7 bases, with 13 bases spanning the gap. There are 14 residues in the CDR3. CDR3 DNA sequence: TGTGCCATCAGTGGAGGCAGGGAGGGTGAAAAACTGTTTTTT. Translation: CAISGGREGEKLFF.

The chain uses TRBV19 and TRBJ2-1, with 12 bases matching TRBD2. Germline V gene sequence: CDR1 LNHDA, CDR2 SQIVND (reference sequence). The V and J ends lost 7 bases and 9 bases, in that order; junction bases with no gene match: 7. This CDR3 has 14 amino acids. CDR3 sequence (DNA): TGTGCCAGTAATCCTAGCGGGAGGGCCGGTGAGCAGTTCTTC. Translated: CASNPSGRAGEQFF.

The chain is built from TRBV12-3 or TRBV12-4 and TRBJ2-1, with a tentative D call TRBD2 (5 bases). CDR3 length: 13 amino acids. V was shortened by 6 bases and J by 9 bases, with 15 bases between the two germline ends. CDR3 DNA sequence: TGTGCCAGCAGCCCTCAGAGGGCGACTGAGCAGTTCTTC. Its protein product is CASSPQRATEQFF.

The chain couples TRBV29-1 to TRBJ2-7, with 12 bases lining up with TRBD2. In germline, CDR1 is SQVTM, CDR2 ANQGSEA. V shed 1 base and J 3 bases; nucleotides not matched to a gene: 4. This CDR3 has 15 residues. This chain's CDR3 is CSVEGLAGGYYEQYF. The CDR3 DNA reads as TGCAGCGTTGAAGGCCTAGCGGGAGGGTACTACGAGCAGTACTTC.

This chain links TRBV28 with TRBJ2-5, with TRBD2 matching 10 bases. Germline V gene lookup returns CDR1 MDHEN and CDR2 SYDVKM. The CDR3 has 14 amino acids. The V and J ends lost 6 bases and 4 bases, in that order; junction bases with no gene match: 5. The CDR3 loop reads CASSTLAGRETQYF. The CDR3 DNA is TGTGCCAGCAGCACACTAGCGGGACGAGAGACCCAGTACTTC.

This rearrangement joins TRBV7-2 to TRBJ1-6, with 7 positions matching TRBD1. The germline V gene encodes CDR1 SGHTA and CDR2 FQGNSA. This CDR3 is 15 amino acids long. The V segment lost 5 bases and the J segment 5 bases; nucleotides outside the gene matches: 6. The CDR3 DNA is TGTGCCAGCAGCCCCCAGACAGGGAATAATTCACCCCTCCACTTT. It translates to CASSPQTGNNSPLHF.

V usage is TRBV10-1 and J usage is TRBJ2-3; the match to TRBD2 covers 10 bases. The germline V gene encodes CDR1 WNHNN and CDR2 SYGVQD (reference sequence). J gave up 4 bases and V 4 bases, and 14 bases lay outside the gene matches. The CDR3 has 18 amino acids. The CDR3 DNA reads TGCGCCAGCAGTGCGACAGCGGGAGGGCCATTCGGGGCAGATACGCAGTATTTT. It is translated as CASSATAGGPFGADTQYF.

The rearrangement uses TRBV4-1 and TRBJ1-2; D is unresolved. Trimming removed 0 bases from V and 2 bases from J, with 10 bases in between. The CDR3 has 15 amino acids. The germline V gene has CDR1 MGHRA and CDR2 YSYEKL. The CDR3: CASSQDHAGNYGYTF. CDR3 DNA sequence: TGCGCCAGCAGCCAAGATCATGCAGGCAACTATGGCTACACCTTC.

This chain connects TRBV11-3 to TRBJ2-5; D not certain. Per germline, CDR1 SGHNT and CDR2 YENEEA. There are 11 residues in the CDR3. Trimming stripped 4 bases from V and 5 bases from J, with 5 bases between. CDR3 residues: CASSSSETQYF. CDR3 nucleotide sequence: TGTGCCAGCAGCTCCTCGGAGACCCAGTACTTC.

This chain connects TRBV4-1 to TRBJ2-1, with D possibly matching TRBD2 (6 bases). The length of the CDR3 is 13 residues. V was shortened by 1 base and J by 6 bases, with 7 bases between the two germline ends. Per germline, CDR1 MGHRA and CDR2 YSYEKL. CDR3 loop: CASSQGGANEQFF. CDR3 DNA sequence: TGCGCCAGCAGCCAAGGCGGGGCCAATGAGCAGTTCTTC.

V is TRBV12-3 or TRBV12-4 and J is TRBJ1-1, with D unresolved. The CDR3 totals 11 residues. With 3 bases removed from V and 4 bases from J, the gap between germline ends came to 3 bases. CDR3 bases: TGTGCCAGCAGTTTTAGCACTGAAGCTTTCTTT. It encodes CASSFSTEAFF.

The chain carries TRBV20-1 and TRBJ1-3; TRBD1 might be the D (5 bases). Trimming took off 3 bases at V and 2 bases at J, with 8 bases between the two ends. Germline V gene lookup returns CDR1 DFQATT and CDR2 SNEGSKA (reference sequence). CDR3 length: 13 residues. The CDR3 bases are TGCAGTGCTAGTGAAGGGGCTGGAAACACCATATATTTT. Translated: CSASEGAGNTIYF.